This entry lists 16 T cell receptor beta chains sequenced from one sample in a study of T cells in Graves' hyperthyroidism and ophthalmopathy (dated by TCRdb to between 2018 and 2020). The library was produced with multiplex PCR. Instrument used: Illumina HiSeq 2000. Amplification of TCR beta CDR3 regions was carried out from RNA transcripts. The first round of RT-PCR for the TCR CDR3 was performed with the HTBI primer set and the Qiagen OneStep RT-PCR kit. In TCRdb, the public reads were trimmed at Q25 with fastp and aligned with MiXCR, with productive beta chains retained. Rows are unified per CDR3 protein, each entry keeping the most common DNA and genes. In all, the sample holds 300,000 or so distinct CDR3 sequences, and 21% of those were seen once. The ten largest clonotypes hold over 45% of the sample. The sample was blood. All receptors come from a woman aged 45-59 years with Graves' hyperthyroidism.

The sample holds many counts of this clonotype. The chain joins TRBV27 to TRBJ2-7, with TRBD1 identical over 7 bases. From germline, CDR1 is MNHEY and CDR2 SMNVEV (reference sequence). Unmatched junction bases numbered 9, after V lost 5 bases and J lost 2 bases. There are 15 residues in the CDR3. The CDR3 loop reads CASSPLKGTAYEQYF. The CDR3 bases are TGTGCCAGCAGTCCGCTAAAAGGGACAGCCTACGAGCAGTACTTC.

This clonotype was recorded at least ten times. The CDR3: CSASYSGDTQYF. CDR3 coding DNA: TGCAGTGCTTCGTACTCAGGAGATACGCAGTATTTT. The J gene is TRBJ2-3, the V gene TRBV20-1; unclear D gene. The V and J ends lost 5 bases and 5 bases respectively, with 11 bases between them. Germline CDR1 is DFQATT and CDR2 is SNEGSKA (reference sequence). This CDR3 is 12 amino acids long.

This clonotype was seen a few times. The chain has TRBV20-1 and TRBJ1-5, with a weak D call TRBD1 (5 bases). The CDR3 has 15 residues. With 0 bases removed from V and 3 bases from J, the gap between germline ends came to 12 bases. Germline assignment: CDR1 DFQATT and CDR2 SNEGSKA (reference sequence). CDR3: CSAREGGSANQPQHF. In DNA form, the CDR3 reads TGCAGTGCTAGAGAGGGGGGGTCGGCCAATCAGCCCCAGCATTTT.

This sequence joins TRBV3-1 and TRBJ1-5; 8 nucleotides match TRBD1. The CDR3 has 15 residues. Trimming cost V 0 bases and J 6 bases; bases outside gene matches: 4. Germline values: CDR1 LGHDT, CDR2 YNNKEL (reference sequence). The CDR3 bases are TGTGCCAGCAGCCAAGAAACAGGGGGGGGTCAGCCCCAGCATTTT. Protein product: CASSQETGGGQPQHF.

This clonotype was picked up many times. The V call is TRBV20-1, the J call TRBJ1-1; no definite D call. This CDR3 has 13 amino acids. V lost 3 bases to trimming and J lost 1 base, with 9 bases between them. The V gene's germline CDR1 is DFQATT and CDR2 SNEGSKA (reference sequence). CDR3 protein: CSASLFRNTEAFF. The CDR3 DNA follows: TGCAGTGCTAGCCTCTTTAGGAACACTGAAGCTTTCTTT.

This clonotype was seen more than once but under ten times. CDR3 protein: CASSVDWERPQHF. The CDR3 DNA is TGTGCCAGCAGCGTAGATTGGGAGCGGCCCCAGCATTTT. J is TRBJ1-5 and V is TRBV9; D is unresolved. Trimming removed 0 bases from V and 9 bases from J, with 10 bases in between. Per the germline V gene, CDR1 is SGDLS and CDR2 is YYNGEE. The CDR3 runs 13 residues.

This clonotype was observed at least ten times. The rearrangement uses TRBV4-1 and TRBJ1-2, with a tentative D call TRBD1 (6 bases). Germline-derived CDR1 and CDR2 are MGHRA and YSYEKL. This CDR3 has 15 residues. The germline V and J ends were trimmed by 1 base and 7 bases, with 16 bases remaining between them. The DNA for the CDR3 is TGCGCCAGCAGCCAAGGCAGGGGCGCCGGGGGTGGCTACACCTTC. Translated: CASSQGRGAGGGYTF.

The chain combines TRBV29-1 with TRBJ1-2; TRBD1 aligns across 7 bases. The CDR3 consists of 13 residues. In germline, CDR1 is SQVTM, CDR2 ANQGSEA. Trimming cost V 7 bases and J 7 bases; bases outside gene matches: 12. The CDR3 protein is CSASIEGAGGYTF. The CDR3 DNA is TGCAGCGCCTCCATCGAGGGGGCAGGTGGCTACACCTTC.

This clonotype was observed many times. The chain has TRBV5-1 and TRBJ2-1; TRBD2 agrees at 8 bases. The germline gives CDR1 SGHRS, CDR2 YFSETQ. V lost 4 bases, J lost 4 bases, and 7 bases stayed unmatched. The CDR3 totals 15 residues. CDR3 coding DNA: TGCGCCAGCAGCATGAGGGAGCGGGGGTACAATGAGCAGTTCTTC. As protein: CASSMRERGYNEQFF.

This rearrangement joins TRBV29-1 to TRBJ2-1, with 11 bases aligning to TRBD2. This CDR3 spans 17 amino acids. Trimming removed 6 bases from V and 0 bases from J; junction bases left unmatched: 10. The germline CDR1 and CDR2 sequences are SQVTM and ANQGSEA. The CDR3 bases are TGCAGCGTAGGTAGCGGGGGGGCGGTTAGCTCCTACAATGAGCAGTTCTTC. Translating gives CSVGSGGAVSSYNEQFF.

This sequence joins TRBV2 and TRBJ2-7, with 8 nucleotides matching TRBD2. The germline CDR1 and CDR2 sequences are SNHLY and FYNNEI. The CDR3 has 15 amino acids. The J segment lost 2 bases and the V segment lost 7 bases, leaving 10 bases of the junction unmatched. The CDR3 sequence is CASTSEGSGTYEQYF. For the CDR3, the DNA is TGTGCCAGCACCTCCGAGGGTAGCGGGACCTACGAGCAGTACTTC.

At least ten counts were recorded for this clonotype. In DNA form, the CDR3 reads TGTGCCAGCTCTATAAGCGGGAGTATCACCGGGGAGCTGTTTTTT. It codes for CASSISGSITGELFF. The genes are TRBV27 and TRBJ2-2, with TRBD2 matching 8 bases. Per the germline V gene, CDR1 is MNHEY and CDR2 is SMNVEV (reference sequence). This CDR3 region has 15 residues. The junction had 9 bases not matched to a gene; V was cut back by 8 bases and J by 4 bases.

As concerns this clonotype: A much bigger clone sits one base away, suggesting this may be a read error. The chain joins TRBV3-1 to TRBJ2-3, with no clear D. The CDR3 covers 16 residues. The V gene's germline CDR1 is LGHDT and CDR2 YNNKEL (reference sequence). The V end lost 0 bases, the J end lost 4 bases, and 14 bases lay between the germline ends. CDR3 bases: TGTGCCAGCAGCCAAGATCCTGGGATAGGGTCAGATACGCAGTATTTT. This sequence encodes CASSQDPGIGSDTQYF.

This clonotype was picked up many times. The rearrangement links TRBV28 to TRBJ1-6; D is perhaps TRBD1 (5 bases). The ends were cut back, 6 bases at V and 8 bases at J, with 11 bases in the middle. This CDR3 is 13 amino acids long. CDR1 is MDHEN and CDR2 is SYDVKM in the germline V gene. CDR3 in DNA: TGTGCCAGCAGCAGGGTGCGGGATTCACCCCTCCACTTT. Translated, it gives CASSRVRDSPLHF.

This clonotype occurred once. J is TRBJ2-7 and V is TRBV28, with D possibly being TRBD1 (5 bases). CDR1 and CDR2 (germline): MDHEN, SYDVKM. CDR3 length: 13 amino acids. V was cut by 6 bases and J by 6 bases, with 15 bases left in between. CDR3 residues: CASSVQVVGEQYF. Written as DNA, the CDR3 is TGTGCCAGCAGCGTACAGGTGGTGGGCGAGCAGTACTTC. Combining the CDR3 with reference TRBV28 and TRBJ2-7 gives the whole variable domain DVKVTQSSRYLVKRTGEKVFLECVQDMDHENMFWYRQDPGLGLRLIYFSYDVKMKEKGDIPEGYSVSREKKERFSLILESASTNQTSMYLCASSVQVVGEQYFGPGTRLTVT.

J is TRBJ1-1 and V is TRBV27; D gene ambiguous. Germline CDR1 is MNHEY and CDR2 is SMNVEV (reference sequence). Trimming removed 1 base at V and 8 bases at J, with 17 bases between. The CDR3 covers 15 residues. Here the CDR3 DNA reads TGTGCCAGCAGTTTATTCCTTGGCCCTTGGTTAGAAGCTTTCTTT. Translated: CASSLFLGPWLEAFF.